These 30 T cell receptor beta chains were all obtained from the same sample, sequenced in a study of tumor and adjacent non-tumor tissue in lung cancer. The library came from three nested PCR rounds adapted from ARM-PCR protocols. TCRdb itself ran the multiplex PCR reads through MiXCR, one entry per CDR3 protein. In the table there are fewer than 85,000 distinct CDR3 sequences, 73% of which are singletons. This sample's RNA came from whole unsorted tissue. Sequencing was done on a sample of lung tumor tissue. Receptors originate from a man between 60 and 70 years old with non-small cell lung cancer.

For this clonotype: One end of the junction varies from germline; a read error may be responsible. CDR3 sequence reads: CSDTLAGGPEAGELFF. CDR3 DNA sequence: TGCAGTGATACTTTAGCGGGAGGGCCGGAGGCCGGGGAGCTATTTTTT. The chain carries TRBV20-1 and TRBJ2-2; 11 positions match TRBD2. Germline lookup yields CDR1 DFQATT and CDR2 SNEGSKA (reference sequence). The CDR3 is 16 amino acids.

A remark on this clonotype: The junction departs from germline at one end; a sequencing error may be responsible. The chain employs TRBV5-4 and TRBJ2-2, with 7 bases that match TRBD1. Germline CDR1 and CDR2: SGHNT and YYREEE (reference sequence). There are 15 residues in the CDR3. The CDR3 sequence is CANSVRDSLVGELFF. CDR3 DNA: TGTGCCAACAGCGTCCGGGACAGTTTAGTCGGGGAGCTGTTTTTT.

In the case of this clonotype: At one of its ends the junction is not consistent with the germline gene, which may arise from a read error. CDR3 sequence: CASSYVAGTYNEQLF. DNA for the CDR3: TGCGCCAGCAGCTACGTAGCGGGAACCTACAATGAGCAGCTCTTC. The rearrangement uses TRBV11-1 and TRBJ2-1; the match to TRBD2 covers 8 bases. CDR1 SGHAT and CDR2 FQDESV come from the germline V gene (reference sequence). The CDR3 runs 15 residues.

The V call is TRBV11-2, the J call TRBJ2-3, with 11 bases aligning to TRBD2. The germline gives CDR1 SGHAT, CDR2 FQNNGV. J was trimmed by 5 bases and V by 7 bases; bases with no gene match: 8. This CDR3 is built from 15 residues. The CDR3 sequence: CASNLELAGEDTQYF. The CDR3 nucleotides read TGTGCCAGCAACCTGGAACTAGCGGGAGAAGATACGCAGTATTTT. The whole variable domain, filled in from reference TRBV11-2 and TRBJ2-3, reads EAGVAQSPRYKIIEKRQSVAFWCNPISGHATLYWYQQILGQGPKLLIQFQNNGVVDDSQLPKDRFSAERLKGVDSTLKIQPAKLEDSAVYLCASNLELAGEDTQYFGPGTRLTVL.

On this clonotype itself: Mismatch with germline at one junction end may stem from a read error. This chain links TRBV5-1 with TRBJ2-2, with 7 bases that match TRBD2. CDR3 length: 14 residues. Germline assignment: CDR1 SGHRS and CDR2 YFSETQ. The CDR3, as DNA: TGCGCCACCAGCCCCAGCGGGAACACTGGGGAGCTGTTTTTT. Its protein product is CATSPSGNTGELFF.

A note on this clonotype: One end of the junction fails to match germline, which may point to a read error. V gene TRBV20-1 combines with J gene TRBJ1-2; tentative D call: TRBD1 (5 bases). CDR3 length: 14 amino acids. Germline CDR1 reads DFQATT; CDR2 reads SNEGSKA (reference sequence). This chain's CDR3 is CSALQGRPNYDYTF. CDR3 sequence (DNA): TGCAGTGCTCTCCAGGGCCGACCTAATTATGACTACACCTTC.

This clonotype showed up many times. The V and J genes are TRBV5-6 and TRBJ2-7; D perhaps matches TRBD2 (6 bases). The CDR3 length is 15 residues. Germline CDR1 SGHDT, CDR2 YYEEEE. The V end was cut by 3 bases, the J end by 3 bases, with 16 bases between. DNA of the CDR3: TGTGCCAGCAGCTCCGGGGTGGGGGAGGTCTACGAGCAGTACTTC. The encoded protein is CASSSGVGEVYEQYF.

This clonotype was seen a single time. This clone may be a read error of a much larger clone one base away. The gene calls are TRBV14 and TRBJ1-2; 8 positions agree with TRBD1. Germline V gives CDR1 SGHDN, CDR2 FVKESK. This CDR3 has 18 amino acids. The CDR3, as DNA: TGTACCAGCAGTCGGAGGCAGGGGGCGCGACTAAATGACTATGGCTACACCTTC. This sequence encodes CTSSRRQGARLNDYGYTF.

This clonotype was seen a handful of times. This chain connects TRBV24-1 to TRBJ2-5, with D perhaps TRBD2 (5 bases). The CDR3 runs 16 residues. Trimming cost V 5 bases and J 2 bases, with 17 bases left between them. CDR1 KGHDR and CDR2 SFDVKD come from the germline V gene. The CDR3 nucleotides read TGTGCCACCAGTGCCTCGACTGGAGGAGTGCAAGAGACCCAGTACTTC. This gives the protein CATSASTGGVQETQYF.

This clonotype has at least ten counts. J is TRBJ2-3 and V is TRBV6-4; possible D gene TRBD2, 5 bases. The ends were cut back, 0 bases at V and 4 bases at J, with 5 bases in the middle. The CDR3 spans 13 residues. Germline V lookup: CDR1 MRHNA, CDR2 SNTAGT. CDR3 region: CASSDSLADTQYF. CDR3 in DNA: TGTGCCAGCAGTGACTCACTAGCAGATACGCAGTATTTT.

This clonotype was seen at least ten times. This chain connects TRBV11-2 to TRBJ2-1; D may be TRBD1 or TRBD2 (5 bases each). From germline, CDR1 is SGHAT and CDR2 FQNNGV. V was cut by 1 base and J by 8 bases, with 15 bases left in between. The length of the CDR3 is 15 residues. The CDR3 DNA reads as TGTGCCAGCAGCTTAGGAAACGTACGGGGCGATGAGCAGTTCTTC. Protein sequence: CASSLGNVRGDEQFF.

With respect to this clonotype: The germline gene is not matched at one end of the junction; a read error may be the cause. The chain is built from TRBV28 and TRBJ1-2, with a possible D match to TRBD1 (6 bases). The germline V gene encodes CDR1 MDHEN and CDR2 SYDVKM. The CDR3 extends over 16 amino acids. The CDR3 is CASRLARGAPNYVYTF. CDR3 coding DNA: TGTGCCAGCAGGCTCGCACGGGGGGCGCCTAACTATGTCTACACCTTC.

Regarding this clonotype: A read error is likely, as this CDR3 ends without the conserved phenylalanine or tryptophan. V is TRBV28 and J is TRBJ1-1; D possibly corresponds to TRBD1 (5 bases). Looked up from germline, CDR1 is MDHEN and CDR2 is SYDVKM. The V end lost 5 bases, the J end lost 4 bases, and 14 bases lay between the germline ends. The length of the CDR3 is 14 residues. The CDR3 DNA is TGTGCCAGCAGTCCGACAGCCTTTGCCACTGAAGCTTTCTTA. Its translation is CASSPTAFATEAFL.

Remarks on this clonotype: One end of the junction is discordant with germline, which a read error may explain. The chain's CDR3 is CSVISNGNQSQHF. The CDR3 DNA sequence: TGCAGCGTTATCAGTAATGGTAATCAGTCCCAGCATTTT. The chain couples TRBV29-1 to TRBJ1-5; D unresolved. The CDR3 is 13 residues long. Germline-derived CDR1 and CDR2 are SQVTM and ANQGSEA.

Concerning this clonotype itself: Likely a read error: the CDR3 ends without its conserved phenylalanine or tryptophan. V gene TRBV6-2 or TRBV6-3 combines with J gene TRBJ2-5; D is unclear. The J call may be in error: the DNA end matches TRBJ2-1 better. This CDR3 contains 13 residues. Germline assignment: CDR1 MNHEY and CDR2 SVGEGT. For the CDR3, the DNA is TGTGCCAGCACCTCACCGCGGCGAGAGACCCAGTTCCTC. This encodes CASTSPRRETQFL.

The chain uses TRBV7-9 and TRBJ1-6; 8 bases line up with TRBD1. Germline V gene lookup returns CDR1 SEHNR and CDR2 FQNEAQ (reference sequence). V was pared by 9 bases and J by 10 bases, with 11 bases of the junction left unmatched. The CDR3 is 14 residues long. The CDR3 region is CASRRDRGLSPLHF. CDR3 bases: TGTGCCAGTAGAAGAGACAGGGGTCTCTCACCCCTCCACTTT.

This clonotype is termed medium-sized (0.01 to 0.1%). The rearrangement uses TRBV29-1 and TRBJ2-5; D not resolved. Trimming pared 2 bases from V and 2 bases from J, leaving 0 bases between. Germline CDR1 is SQVTM and CDR2 is ANQGSEA. The CDR3 consists of 10 residues. The DNA for the CDR3 is TGCAGCGTTGAACAAGAGACCCAGTACTTC. Its protein product is CSVEQETQYF.

Points on this clonotype: The CDR3 does not end in the conserved phenylalanine or tryptophan, so this is likely a read error. The DNA is left out, because the CDR3 cannot be placed on it with certainty; the CDR3 is given as TCRdb lists it. The rearrangement links TRBV11-2 to TRBJ2-2; the D call in the table, TRBD1, was not verified against the DNA. Germline CDR1 SGHAT, CDR2 FQNNGV. The CDR3 is made up of 15 amino acids, end residues included. The CDR3 loop reads CASSFRDHRTGELLS.

Details on this clonotype: One end of the junction does not line up with germline, which may come from a read error. The V and J genes are TRBV12-3 or TRBV12-4 and TRBJ2-3; D is undetermined. The CDR3 is made up of 12 amino acids. The CDR3 is CVSSPLSDTQYF. Here the CDR3 DNA reads TGTGTCAGCAGTCCCCTCTCGGATACGCAGTATTTT.

This clonotype has a single count. The junction departs from germline at one end; a sequencing error may be responsible. The rearrangement uses TRBV20-1 and TRBJ1-4; D not resolved. Germline V gene sequence: CDR1 DFQATT, CDR2 SNEGSKA (reference sequence). The CDR3 runs 13 residues. DNA of the CDR3: TGCAGTGTTAAAGAGCTGGTCGGTGAAAAACTGTCTTTT. It specifies CSVKELVGEKLSF.

This clonotype was counted a single time. A junction boundary mismatches the germline segment, possibly from a read error. This chain links TRBV10-3 with TRBJ1-3; D may be TRBD1 (5 bases). This CDR3 comprises 15 residues. Germline V lookup: CDR1 ENHRY, CDR2 SYGVKD. The chain's CDR3 is CAITHVRGDGSTIYF. In DNA form, the CDR3 reads TGTGCTATCACCCATGTTAGAGGGGATGGAAGCACCATATATTTT.

About this clonotype: As the CDR3 is not closed by the conserved phenylalanine or tryptophan, this likely results from a read error. The DNA is left out, because the CDR3 cannot be placed on it with certainty; the CDR3 is given as TCRdb lists it. This sequence joins TRBV27 and TRBJ2-7; TRBD1, the table's D call, lacks a check against the DNA. Counting both end residues, the CDR3 totals 10 amino acids. CDR1 is MNHEY, CDR2 SMNVEV, per germline (reference sequence). CDR3 protein: CARSEGKGPI.

This clonotype was seen ten or more times. This chain uses TRBV11-2 with TRBJ2-1; D is perhaps TRBD2 (5 bases). Per germline, CDR1 SGHAT and CDR2 FQNNGV. Deletions cut 4 bases from V and 7 bases from J, with 11 bases between. CDR3 length: 13 residues. This CDR3 is CASSSSGGNEQFF. The CDR3 nucleotides read TGTGCCAGCAGCTCGTCTGGAGGAAATGAGCAGTTCTTC. The variable domain in full, completed from reference TRBV11-2 and TRBJ2-1, reads EAGVAQSPRYKIIEKRQSVAFWCNPISGHATLYWYQQILGQGPKLLIQFQNNGVVDDSQLPKDRFSAERLKGVDSTLKIQPAKLEDSAVYLCASSSSGGNEQFFGPGTRLTVL.

On this clonotype itself: The junction departs from the called germline gene at one end, perhaps through a read error. The chain combines TRBV29-1 with TRBJ2-1; D gene uncertain. This CDR3 is 13 amino acids long. Germline V gives CDR1 SQVTM, CDR2 ANQGSEA. DNA of the CDR3: TGCAGTGTCGAGAAGTGGGAAAACAATGAGCAATTCTTC. It is translated as CSVEKWENNEQFF.

The chain employs TRBV20-1 and TRBJ2-3; 9 bases align to TRBD2. The CDR3 length is 16 residues. In germline, CDR1 is DFQATT, CDR2 SNEGSKA (reference sequence). V gave up 8 bases and J gave up 0 bases; unmatched junction bases: 12. The CDR3 reads CSTEPHSGRSTDTQYF. CDR3 nucleotide sequence: TGCAGTACAGAACCTCATAGCGGGAGAAGCACAGATACGCAGTATTTT.

This clonotype was seen only once. Germline is not matched at one junction end, which may reflect a read error. The chain carries TRBV6-5 and TRBJ1-5; 7 bases agree with TRBD1. The CDR3 loop spans 15 amino acids. Germline loops: CDR1 MNHEY, CDR2 SVGAGI. CDR3 coding DNA: TGTGCCAGCACCTCCAGACAGGGCGGAAATCAGGCCCAGCATTTT. Encoded protein: CASTSRQGGNQAQHF.

Comment on this clonotype: A read error may explain this, as a much larger clone is one base away. The V gene is TRBV20-1, the J gene TRBJ1-5, with TRBD1 as a possible D gene (5 bases). The V and J ends lost 1 base and 5 bases respectively, with 9 bases between them. This CDR3 contains 13 residues. Germline V gene sequence: CDR1 DFQATT, CDR2 SNEGSKA (reference sequence). CDR3 sequence (DNA): TGCAGTGCTAGAGGACAGACTCATCAGCCCCAGCATTTT. Encoded protein: CSARGQTHQPQHF.

This clonotype has just a few counts. A clone one base away is much larger, so this may be a read error. The rearrangement joins TRBV5-4 to TRBJ2-7, with 10 nucleotides matching TRBD2. There are 15 residues in the CDR3. After removal of 5 bases from V and 3 bases from J, the junction contained 8 bases not matched to a gene. The germline V gene encodes CDR1 SGHNT and CDR2 YYREEE (reference sequence). The CDR3 DNA sequence: TGTGCCAGCAGTTCAGCCAGGACTAGCGGCTACGAGCAGTACTTC. It yields the protein CASSSARTSGYEQYF.

Of note for this clonotype: In this CDR3 the conserved last residue, phenylalanine or tryptophan, is missing, so a read error is likely. The chain is built from TRBV20-1 and TRBJ2-5, with D unresolved. Deletions cut 5 bases from V and 4 bases from J, with 14 bases between. This CDR3 comprises 13 residues. CDR1 is DFQATT and CDR2 is SNEGSKA in the germline V gene (reference sequence). CDR3 residues: CSAQRWATETQYS. CDR3 DNA sequence: TGCAGTGCTCAGAGATGGGCGACAGAGACCCAGTACTCC.

Comments on this clonotype: One end of the junction is discordant with germline, which a read error may explain. This chain joins TRBV12-3 or TRBV12-4 and TRBJ1-6; D unclear. The CDR3 has 13 amino acids. The CDR3 nucleotides are TGTGCCAGCAGTTTTACTGCTAATTCGCCCCTCCACTTT. This encodes CASSFTANSPLHF.